This TCR beta chain came from a study of T-cell memory formation after mild COVID-19. The overall study: The two donors had largely donor-specific TCR clusters. Study-wide findings and caveats: Clones which contracted sat mainly in CM and EM if CD4+, and in EMRA if CD8+. Confirmation of SARS-CoV-2 specificity was lacking for second-wave clones peaking day 37. Later expanders leaned CD4+, whereas clones that contracted between day 15 and 85 were balanced CD4/CD8.

With respect to this clonotype: Its antigen is unknown.

MiXCR, run by TCRdb on the 5' RACE reads, gives a single entry per CDR3 protein. The table has hundreds of thousands of distinct CDR3 sequences, about 15% seen once; the top ten hold approximately 20%. This CDR3 spans 14 amino acids. Germline values: CDR1 SQVTM, CDR2 ANQGSEA. The germline V and J ends were trimmed by 1 base and 5 bases, with 14 bases remaining between them. V and J are TRBV29-1 and TRBJ1-2, with unresolved D. This clonotype was obtained from a man aged 18 to 29 who had mild COVID-19 (a few samples of this study predate the infection). Cell type and time point are not known. Sequenced material: PBMCs or a T cell subset sorted from them (not recorded which). CDR3 nucleotide sequence: TGCAGCGTTGAAGCTTCGGGGTCCCCGTATGGCTACACCTTC. It encodes CSVEASGSPYGYTF.